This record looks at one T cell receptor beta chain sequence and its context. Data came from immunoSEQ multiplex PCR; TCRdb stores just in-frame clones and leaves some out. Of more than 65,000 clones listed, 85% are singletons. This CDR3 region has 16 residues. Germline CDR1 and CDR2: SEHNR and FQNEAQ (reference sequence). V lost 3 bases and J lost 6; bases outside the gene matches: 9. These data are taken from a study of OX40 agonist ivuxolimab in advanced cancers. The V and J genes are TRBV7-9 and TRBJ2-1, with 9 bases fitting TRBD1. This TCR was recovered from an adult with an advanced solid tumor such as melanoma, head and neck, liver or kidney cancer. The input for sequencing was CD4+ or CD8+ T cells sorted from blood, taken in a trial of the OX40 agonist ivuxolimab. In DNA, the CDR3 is TGTGCCAGCAGCTTCATAACGGGACAGGGCATCAATGAGCAGTTCTTC. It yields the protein CASSFITGQGINEQFF.